Given below is one TCR beta chain in context. The table lists this clonotype with many counts. What antigen it recognizes has not been identified. Per-base qualities were not stored, and no clone one base away is much larger. This record comes from a study of naive and memory T cell subsets (dated by TCRdb to 2016 to 2017). Regarding the research as a whole: According to the figure summarizing the samples, there were around ten blood donors, 7 tuberculin skin test biopsies and 3 saline control biopsies. Skin biopsies were taken from tuberculin skin test sites or from saline-injected control sites and were processed for RNA extraction as described before. PCR2 was typically run as a SYBR Green qPCR and stopped at a set threshold, although low-input samples could use end-point PCR of around 6 cycles instead.

Interpreted using the paper, the treatment or condition label stands for: skin biopsy from PPD injection site in Mantoux-positive individual. The study described a robust, sensitive protocol for amplifying, sequencing and analyzing TCRs, using 3' ligation of a UMI-containing oligonucleotide to TCR cDNA. The tuberculin skin test biopsies were taken from PPD-injected sites in individuals who had a positive Mantoux test. Before reverse transcription, total RNA that had not been cell sorted was treated with RQ1 DNase, with a target input of roughly 1 to 1,100 ng. To check how robust the pipeline was in samples where T cells make up a minority population, libraries were built from skin biopsies and whole blood. Study-level results and caveats: Skin biopsy collection and RNA processing details were not given in the paper but referenced to earlier studies. The higher numbers of TCRs at tuberculin skin test sites were interpreted as T cell infiltration of a delayed type IV hypersensitivity reaction. The RNA-based method was acknowledged as potentially sensitive to TCR transcript changes with T cell activation and differentiation. TCR sequences were reportedly obtained from both types of skin biopsy, with many more TCRs found at tuberculin skin test sites.

Receptors were amplified or captured by UMI-ligation and nested PCR. The ligated cDNA was amplified by four rounds of PCR, in which nested alpha and beta constant region primers were used together with the SP2 primer. For the blood and skin samples, TCR RNA was reverse transcribed with SuperScript IV using primers for the alpha and beta constant regions. Using T4 RNA ligase 1, an oligonucleotide carrying both the Illumina SP2 primer and a UMI was ligated onto the 3' end of the cDNA. The 12-nucleotide UMI was composed of two random hexamers separated by an eight-base spacer, which was included to prevent hairpin formation. From the second PCR onward, TCR alpha and beta chain libraries were processed separately, and dual indexing was applied for multiplexing. After pooling, the indexed libraries were analyzed by capillary electrophoresis and sequenced on either an Illumina MiSeq or NextSeq. PhiX DNA at roughly 5-7% was added to the libraries to raise base diversity and improve cluster recognition. Concerning the study's data processing: Demultiplexor extracted UMIs from read 2, combined them with read 1 TCR sequence, and split reads by sample indices. Decombinator identified V and J genes and V-J junctions, assigning each TCR a five-part identifier including V and J deletions. Collapsinator used UMIs to correct sequencing errors and PCR amplification heterogeneity, producing a UMI-based abundance for each TCR. CDR3Translator converted identifiers to nucleotide sequence, translated to amino acids, and extracted CDR3 regions using terminal motifs. Error-corrected alpha and beta TCR counts from blood and skin were compared after normalization to input RNA amount. TCRdb reran the public reads through fastp at Q25 and MiXCR, keeping productive beta chains. Each entry is one CDR3 protein sequence, shown with its most common DNA and genes. TCRdb, not the original authors, processed these V and J calls. The sample table holds roughly 14,000 distinct CDR3 sequences, of which roughly 5.2% were seen once. The ten largest clones represent 6.5% to 10% of the sample.

The CDR3 runs 15 residues from the cysteine to the phenylalanine. Solely the CDR3 DNA is kept, with 45 bases framed from the first base. V trim: 3 bases; J trim: 1 base; unmatched bases: 3. CDR1 and CDR2, looked up from the germline V gene, are SGHRS and YFSETQ. Sample: skin, taken from a tuberculin skin test site. This receptor was identified in an adult in good health. The chain is assembled from TRBV5-1 and TRBJ1-1; TRBD1 lines up with 10 middle nucleotides. The encoded CDR3 is CASSWGTGENTEAFF. The base sequence is TGCGCCAGCAGCTGGGGGACAGGGGAGAACACTGAAGCTTTCTTT.